This T cell receptor beta chain comes out of a study of neoadjuvant anti-PD-1 for oral cavity cancer. On the study more broadly: Patients mostly received three to four biweekly nivolumab doses at 3 mg/kg before surgery. Study-level results: Each response group had just a few patients in TCR analyses.

The CDR3 has 13 amino acids. CDR1 is MNHEY, CDR2 SMNVEV, per germline (reference sequence). The V and J ends lost 4 bases and 0 bases respectively, with 1 base between them. Blood libraries mostly used around 500 ng genomic DNA, six replicates each. The assay was immunoSEQ multiplex PCR, and TCRdb's table has in-frame clones only and misses some. The sample lists roughly 60,000 clones, roughly 84% occurring once. Worth noting for this clone: No antigen is known for it.

The gene calls are TRBV27 and TRBJ1-6; no clear D gene. The TCR was taken from a person aged 40 to 85 with oral cavity squamous cell carcinoma. The sequenced sample was PBMCs, obtained before nivolumab (anti-PD-1) treatment. The CDR3 loop reads CASSSSYNSPLHF. Written as DNA, the CDR3 is TGTGCCAGCAGTTCCTCCTATAATTCACCCCTCCACTTT.